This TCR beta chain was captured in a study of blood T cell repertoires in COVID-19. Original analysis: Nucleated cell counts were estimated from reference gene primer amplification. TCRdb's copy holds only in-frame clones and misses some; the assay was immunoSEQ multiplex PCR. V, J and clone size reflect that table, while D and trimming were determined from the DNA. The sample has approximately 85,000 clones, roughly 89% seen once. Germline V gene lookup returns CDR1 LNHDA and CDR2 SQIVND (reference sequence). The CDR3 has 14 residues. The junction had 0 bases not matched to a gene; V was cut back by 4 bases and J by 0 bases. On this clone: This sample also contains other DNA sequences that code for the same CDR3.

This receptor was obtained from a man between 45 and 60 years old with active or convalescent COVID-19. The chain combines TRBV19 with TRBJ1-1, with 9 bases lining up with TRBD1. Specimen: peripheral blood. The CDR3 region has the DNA TGTGCCAGTAGTAGACAGGGGGTGAACACTGAAGCTTTCTTT. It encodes CASSRQGVNTEAFF.